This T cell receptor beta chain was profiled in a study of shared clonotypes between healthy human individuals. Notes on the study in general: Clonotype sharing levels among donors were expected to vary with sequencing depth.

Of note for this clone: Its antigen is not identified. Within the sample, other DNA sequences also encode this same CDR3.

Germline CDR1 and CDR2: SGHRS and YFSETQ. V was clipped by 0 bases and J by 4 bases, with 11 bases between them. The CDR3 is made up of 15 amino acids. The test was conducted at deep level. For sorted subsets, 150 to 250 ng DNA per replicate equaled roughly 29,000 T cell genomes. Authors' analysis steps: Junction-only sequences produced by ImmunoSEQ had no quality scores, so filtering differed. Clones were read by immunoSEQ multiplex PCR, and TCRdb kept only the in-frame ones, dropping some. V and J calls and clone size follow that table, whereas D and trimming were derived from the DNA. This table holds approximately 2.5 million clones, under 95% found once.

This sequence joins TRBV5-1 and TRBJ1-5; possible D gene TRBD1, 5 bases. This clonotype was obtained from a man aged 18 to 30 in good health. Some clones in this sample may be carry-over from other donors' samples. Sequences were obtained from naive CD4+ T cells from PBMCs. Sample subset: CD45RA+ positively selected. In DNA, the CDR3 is TGCGCCAGCAGCTTGGCCGGGACCGAAAATCAGCCCCAGCATTTT. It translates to CASSLAGTENQPQHF.